The clone carrying this T cell receptor (beta chain) came up once. The J segment lost 4 bases and the V segment lost 1 base, leaving 3 bases of the junction unmatched. This CDR3 region has 14 residues. Germline CDR1 reads LNHDA; CDR2 reads SQIVND (reference sequence). Exposed enrollees had met someone with a PCR-confirmed or clinician-diagnosed COVID-19 case at some point within the 2 weeks before study entry. As originally analysed: By means of reference gene primer amplification, nucleated cell counts were estimated. This table comes from immunoSEQ multiplex PCR, and its TCRdb copy is limited to in-frame clones, with some not included. Clone size and the V and J calls come from that table; the DNA yielded D and trimming. The table lists over 200,000 clones, less than 90% of them singletons. This entry comes from a study of blood T cell repertoires in COVID-19. Overall study context: Nucleic acid was either cDNA or gDNA, and it came from T cells, B-cell-depleted T cells, or PBMCs.

The sequence was obtained from a woman in her 30s who had been exposed to COVID-19. The sequencing sample was made of PBMCs or T cells enriched from blood (not recorded which). The rearrangement links TRBV19 to TRBJ1-2; 7 bases are shared with TRBD1. CDR3 bases: TGTGCCAGTAGTATAGGAGGGGGCGCCTATGGCTACACCTTC. It yields the protein CASSIGGGAYGYTF.